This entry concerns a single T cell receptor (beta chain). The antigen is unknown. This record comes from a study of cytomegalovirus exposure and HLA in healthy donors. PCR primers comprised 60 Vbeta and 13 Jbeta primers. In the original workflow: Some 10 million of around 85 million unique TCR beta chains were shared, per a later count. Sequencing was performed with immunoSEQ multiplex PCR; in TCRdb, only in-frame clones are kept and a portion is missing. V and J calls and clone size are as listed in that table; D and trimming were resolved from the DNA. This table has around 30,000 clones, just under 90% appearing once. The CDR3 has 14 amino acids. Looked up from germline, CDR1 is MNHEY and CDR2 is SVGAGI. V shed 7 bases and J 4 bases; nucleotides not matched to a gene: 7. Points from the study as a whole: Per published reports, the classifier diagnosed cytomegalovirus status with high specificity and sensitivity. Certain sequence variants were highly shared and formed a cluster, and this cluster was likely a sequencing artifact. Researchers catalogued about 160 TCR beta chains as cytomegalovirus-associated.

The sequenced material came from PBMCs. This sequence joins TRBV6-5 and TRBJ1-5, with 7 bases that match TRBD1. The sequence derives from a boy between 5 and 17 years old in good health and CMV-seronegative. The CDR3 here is CASTTGVGNQPQHF. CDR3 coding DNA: TGTGCCAGCACTACAGGGGTAGGAAATCAGCCCCAGCATTTT.